What follows describes a single T cell receptor beta chain. Its antigen is unidentified. This sample was included in a study of cytomegalovirus exposure and HLA in healthy donors. About the research overall: The roughly 120 validation repertoires, a later analysis reported, used the same platform as the 600 to 700 first-cohort repertoires. The study, taken as a whole, reports: Among TCR beta chains, those listed as cytomegalovirus-associated numbered fewer than 200. It was reported that the classifier diagnosed cytomegalovirus status with high specificity and sensitivity in both the original and validation cohorts.

This CDR3 has 15 residues. Germline V gives CDR1 MGHRA, CDR2 YSYEKL. Trimming stripped 3 bases from V and 4 bases from J, with 10 bases between. TCRdb's copy holds only in-frame clones and misses some; the assay was immunoSEQ multiplex PCR. The sample yields tens of thousands of clones, 94% seen once. The V gene is TRBV4-1, the J gene TRBJ2-6; the D gene is possibly TRBD2 (5 bases). Sequencing used PBMCs. The sequence was collected from a young woman in good health and CMV-seronegative. CDR3 sequence reads: CASSHPGSGANVLTF. The CDR3 nucleotides read TGCGCCAGCAGCCACCCGGGATCGGGGGCCAACGTCCTGACTTTC.